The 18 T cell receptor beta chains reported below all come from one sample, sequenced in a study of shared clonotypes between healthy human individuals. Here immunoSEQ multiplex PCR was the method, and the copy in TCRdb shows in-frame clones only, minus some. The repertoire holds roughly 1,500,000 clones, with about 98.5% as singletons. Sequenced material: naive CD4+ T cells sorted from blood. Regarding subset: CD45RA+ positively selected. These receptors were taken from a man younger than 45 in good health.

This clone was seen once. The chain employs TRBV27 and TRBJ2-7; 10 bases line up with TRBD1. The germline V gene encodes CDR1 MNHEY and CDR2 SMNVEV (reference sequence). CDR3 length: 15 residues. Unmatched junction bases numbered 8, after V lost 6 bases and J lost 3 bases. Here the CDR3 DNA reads TGTGCCAGCAGCCCTCGCAGGACAGGGGGCTACGAGCAGTACTTC. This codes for CASSPRRTGGYEQYF.

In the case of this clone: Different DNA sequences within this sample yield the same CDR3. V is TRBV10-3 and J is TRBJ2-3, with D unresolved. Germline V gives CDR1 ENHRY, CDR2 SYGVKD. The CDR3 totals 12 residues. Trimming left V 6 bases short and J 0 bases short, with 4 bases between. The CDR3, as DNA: TGTGCCATCAGAGGTAGCACAGATACGCAGTATTTT. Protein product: CAIRGSTDTQYF.

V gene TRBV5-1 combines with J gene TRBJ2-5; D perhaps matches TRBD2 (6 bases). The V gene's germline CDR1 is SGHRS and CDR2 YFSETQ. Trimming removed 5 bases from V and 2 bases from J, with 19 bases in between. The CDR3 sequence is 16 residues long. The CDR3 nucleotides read TGCGCCAGCAGAAATAGGGAGGCAGGAGGTCAAGAGACCCAGTACTTC. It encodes CASRNREAGGQETQYF.

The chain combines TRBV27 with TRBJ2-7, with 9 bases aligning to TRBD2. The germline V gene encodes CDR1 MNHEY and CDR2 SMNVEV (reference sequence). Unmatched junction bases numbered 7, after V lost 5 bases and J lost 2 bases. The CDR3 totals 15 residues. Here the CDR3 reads CASSKRSGSPYEQYF. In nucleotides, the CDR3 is TGTGCCAGCAGTAAACGTAGCGGGAGTCCCTACGAGCAGTACTTC.

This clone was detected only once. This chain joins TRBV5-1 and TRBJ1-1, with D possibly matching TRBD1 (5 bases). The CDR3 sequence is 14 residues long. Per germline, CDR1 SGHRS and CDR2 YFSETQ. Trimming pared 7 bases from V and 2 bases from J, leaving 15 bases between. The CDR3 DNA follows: TGCGCCAGCGGCAAAGGGGCCCCCAACACTGAAGCTTTCTTT. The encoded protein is CASGKGAPNTEAFF.

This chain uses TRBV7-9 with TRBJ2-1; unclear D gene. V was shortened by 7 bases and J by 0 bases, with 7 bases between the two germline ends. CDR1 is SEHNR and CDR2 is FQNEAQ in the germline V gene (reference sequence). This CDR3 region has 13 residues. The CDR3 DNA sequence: TGTGCCAGCACCTCGGGCTCCTACAATGAGCAGTTCTTC. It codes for CASTSGSYNEQFF.

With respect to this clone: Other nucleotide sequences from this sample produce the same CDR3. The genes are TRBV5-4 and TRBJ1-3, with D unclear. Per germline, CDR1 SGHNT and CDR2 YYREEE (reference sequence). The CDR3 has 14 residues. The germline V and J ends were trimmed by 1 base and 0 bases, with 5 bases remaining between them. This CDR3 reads CASSLWGSGNTIYF. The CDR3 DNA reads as TGTGCCAGCAGCTTGTGGGGCTCTGGAAACACCATATATTTT.

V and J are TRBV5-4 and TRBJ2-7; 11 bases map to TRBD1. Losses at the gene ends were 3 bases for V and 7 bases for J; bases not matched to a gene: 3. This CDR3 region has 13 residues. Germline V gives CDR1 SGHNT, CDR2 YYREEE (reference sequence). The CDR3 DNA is TGTGCCAGCAGCTCAGGGACAGGGGGTGAGCAGTACTTC. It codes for CASSSGTGGEQYF.

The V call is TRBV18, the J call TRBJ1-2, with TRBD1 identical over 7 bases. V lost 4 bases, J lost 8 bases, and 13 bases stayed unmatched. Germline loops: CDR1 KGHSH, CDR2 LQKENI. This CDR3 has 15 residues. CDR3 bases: TGTGCCAGCTCACTTCAGACAGGGATCGAGTACGGCTACACCTTC. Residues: CASSLQTGIEYGYTF.

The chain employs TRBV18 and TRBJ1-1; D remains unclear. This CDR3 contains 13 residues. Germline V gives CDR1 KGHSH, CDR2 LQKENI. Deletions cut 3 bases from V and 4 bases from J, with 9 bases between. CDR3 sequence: CASSPLPTTEAFF. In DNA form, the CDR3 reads TGTGCCAGCTCACCTCTCCCCACCACTGAAGCTTTCTTT.

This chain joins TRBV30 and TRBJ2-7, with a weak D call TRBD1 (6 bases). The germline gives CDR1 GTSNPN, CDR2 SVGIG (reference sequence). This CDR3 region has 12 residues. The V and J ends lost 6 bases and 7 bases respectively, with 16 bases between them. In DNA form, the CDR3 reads TGTGCCTGCAGGGGTTTAGCGAGGGAGCAGTACTTC. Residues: CACRGLAREQYF. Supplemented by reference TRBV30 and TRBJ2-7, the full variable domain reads SQTIHQWPATLVQPVGSPLSLECTVEGTSNPNLYWYRQAAGRGLQLLFYSVGIGQISSEVPQNLSASRPQDRQFILSSKKLLLSDSGFYLCACRGLAREQYFGPGTRLTVT.

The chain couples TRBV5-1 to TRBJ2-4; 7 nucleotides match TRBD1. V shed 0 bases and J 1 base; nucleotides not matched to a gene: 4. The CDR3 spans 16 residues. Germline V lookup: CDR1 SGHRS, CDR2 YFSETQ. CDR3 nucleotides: TGCGCCAGCAGCTTGGATGACAGGGTGGCCAAAAACATTCAGTACTTC. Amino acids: CASSLDDRVAKNIQYF.

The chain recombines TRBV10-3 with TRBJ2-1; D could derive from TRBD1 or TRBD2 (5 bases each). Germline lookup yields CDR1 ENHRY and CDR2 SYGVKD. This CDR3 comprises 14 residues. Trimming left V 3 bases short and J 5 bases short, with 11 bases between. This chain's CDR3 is CAISDVLGDNEQFF. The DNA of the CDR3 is TGTGCCATCAGTGATGTACTAGGGGACAATGAGCAGTTCTTC.

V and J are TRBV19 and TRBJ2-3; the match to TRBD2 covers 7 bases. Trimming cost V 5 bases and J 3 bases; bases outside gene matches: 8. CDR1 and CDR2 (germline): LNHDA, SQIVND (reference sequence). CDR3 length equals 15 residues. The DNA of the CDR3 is TGTGCCAGTAGTCCGACAGCGGGGTCAACAGATACGCAGTATTTT. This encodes CASSPTAGSTDTQYF.

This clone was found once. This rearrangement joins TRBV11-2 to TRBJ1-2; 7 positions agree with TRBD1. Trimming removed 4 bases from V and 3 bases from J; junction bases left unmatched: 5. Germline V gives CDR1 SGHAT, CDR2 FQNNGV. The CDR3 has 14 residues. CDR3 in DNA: TGTGCCAGCAGCTGGGGCCAGGGGGACTATGGCTACACCTTC. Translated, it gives CASSWGQGDYGYTF.

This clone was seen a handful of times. For the CDR3, the DNA is TGTGCCAGCAAGAAGGGGGCCTCCTATGGCTACACCTTC. It encodes CASKKGASYGYTF. The rearrangement links TRBV28 to TRBJ1-2, with 7 nucleotides matching TRBD1. The CDR3 is 13 amino acids. CDR1 is MDHEN, CDR2 SYDVKM, per germline. V was pared by 7 bases and J by 4 bases, with 6 bases of the junction left unmatched.

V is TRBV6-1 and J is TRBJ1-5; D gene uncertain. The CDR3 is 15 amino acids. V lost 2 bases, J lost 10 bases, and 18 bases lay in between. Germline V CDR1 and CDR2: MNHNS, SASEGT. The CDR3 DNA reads TGTGCCAGCAGTGAACGGGATACCGCTGGTCGCCCCCAGCATTTT. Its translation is CASSERDTAGRPQHF.

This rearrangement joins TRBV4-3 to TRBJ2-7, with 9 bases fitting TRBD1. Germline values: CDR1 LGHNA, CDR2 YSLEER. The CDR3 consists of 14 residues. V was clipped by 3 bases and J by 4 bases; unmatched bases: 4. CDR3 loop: CASSQGGQGYEQYF. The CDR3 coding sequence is TGCGCCAGCAGCCAGGGGGGACAGGGATACGAGCAGTACTTC.